This T cell receptor beta chain was documented in a study of blood T cell repertoires in COVID-19. Study information: There were acute and convalescent COVID-19 samples, and they came from the United States, Italy and Spain. T cells, B-cell-depleted T cells, or PBMCs provided the cDNA or gDNA that served as material.

Authors' methods: Amplified reference gene primers provided the basis for estimating nucleated cell counts. Clones were sequenced by immunoSEQ multiplex PCR, and TCRdb holds only the in-frame ones, with some missing. The V and J calls and clone size come from that table; D and trimming were worked out from the DNA. The table has approximately 430,000 clones, roughly 90% seen once. What was sequenced was peripheral blood. This TCR was recovered from a woman aged 25 to 39 with active or convalescent COVID-19.

CDR3: CASRPTSGGALNEQFF. CDR3 DNA sequence: TGCGCCAGCAGGCCTACTAGCGGGGGGGCCCTCAATGAGCAGTTCTTC. The chain links TRBV5-1 to TRBJ2-1, with 13 positions matching TRBD2. CDR1 is SGHRS and CDR2 is YFSETQ in the germline V gene. This CDR3 spans 16 amino acids. The J segment lost 6 bases and the V segment lost 5 bases, leaving 8 bases of the junction unmatched.